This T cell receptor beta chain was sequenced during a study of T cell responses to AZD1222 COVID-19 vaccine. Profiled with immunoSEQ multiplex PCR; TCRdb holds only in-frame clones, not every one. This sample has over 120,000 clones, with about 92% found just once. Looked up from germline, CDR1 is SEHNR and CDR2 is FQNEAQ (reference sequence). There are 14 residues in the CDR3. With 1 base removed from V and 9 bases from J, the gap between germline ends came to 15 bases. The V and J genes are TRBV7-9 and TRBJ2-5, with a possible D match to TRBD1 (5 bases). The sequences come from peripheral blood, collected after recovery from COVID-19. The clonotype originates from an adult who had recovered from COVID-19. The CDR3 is CASSLDSGIGAQYF. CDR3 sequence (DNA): TGTGCCAGCAGCTTAGATTCGGGTATAGGGGCCCAGTACTTC.